The subject of this entry is one T cell receptor (beta chain). Its cognate antigen is unknown. The sample originates from a study of cytomegalovirus exposure and HLA in healthy donors. Study overall: In an early release, HLA-typed donors contributed 90 million or so unique TCR sequences.

Overall study findings and caveats: Roughly uniform depth of sequencing across donors was assumed in presence/absence analyses. Earlier findings revealed that most TCR beta V segments proved productive either about 87% or about 30% of the time. TCR beta V- and J-gene trimming, according to a later analysis, was linked to a missense DCLRE1C variant.

A multiplex PCR was run with 60 Vbeta primers and 13 Jbeta primers. The table came from immunoSEQ multiplex PCR; TCRdb's copy has only in-frame clones and leaves some out. This table holds tens of thousands of clones. Germline-derived CDR1 and CDR2 are SGHNT and YYREEE (reference sequence). V trimming: 4 bases; J trimming: 5 bases; junction bases outside the gene matches: 8. The CDR3 sequence is 16 residues long. The sequence was obtained from a woman in her thirties in good health and CMV-seronegative. The J gene is TRBJ2-1, the V gene TRBV5-4; 11 positions match TRBD2. What was sequenced was PBMCs. The CDR3 sequence: CASSRTSGFSDNEQFF. CDR3 DNA sequence: TGTGCCAGCAGCAGGACTAGCGGGTTTTCCGACAATGAGCAGTTCTTC.